One sample yielded the 11 T cell receptor beta chains listed below, sequenced in a study of radiotherapy plus CTLA-4 blockade in lung cancer. Profiling relied on immunoSEQ multiplex PCR, and the TCRdb table lists in-frame clones only, not all of them. The sample holds 55,000 to 85,000 clones; roughly three quarters are singletons and the top ten take 16%. The sample in question was peripheral blood, obtained from a patient treated with radiotherapy plus ipilimumab. These receptors came from a human donor with non-small cell lung cancer whose response to radiotherapy plus ipilimumab could not be evaluated. Some clones in this sample may be carry-over from other donors' samples.

The genes are TRBV4-1 and TRBJ2-7; D is undetermined. CDR3 length: 15 residues. The V gene lost 0 bases and the J gene lost 7 bases, with 16 bases spanning the gap. The germline V gene encodes CDR1 MGHRA and CDR2 YSYEKL. DNA of the CDR3: TGCGCCAGCAGCCAAGATACCCGTTTCCTTACAGAGCAGTACTTC. It specifies CASSQDTRFLTEQYF.

The V and J genes are TRBV6-4 and TRBJ2-1; D ambiguous. The CDR3 is 16 amino acids. V lost 1 base and J lost 9, with 19 bases in between. Looked up from germline, CDR1 is MRHNA and CDR2 is SNTAGT. For the CDR3, the DNA is TGTGCCAGCAGTGACTTTTTGGGCCCCAAATATGGTGAGCAGTTCTTC. This sequence encodes CASSDFLGPKYGEQFF.

The J gene is TRBJ2-7, the V gene TRBV29-1, with D maybe TRBD2 (5 bases). The V gene's germline CDR1 is SQVTM and CDR2 ANQGSEA. The length of the CDR3 is 12 residues. V was shortened by 5 bases and J by 7 bases, with 15 bases between the two germline ends. The CDR3 sequence: CSVTRSAGEQYF. CDR3 coding DNA: TGCAGCGTTACCCGGTCCGCGGGTGAGCAGTACTTC.

The chain combines TRBV6-6 with TRBJ1-5, with D unclear. V lost 6 bases and J lost 0, with 15 bases in between. CDR3 length equals 16 residues. The germline gives CDR1 MNHNY, CDR2 SVGAGI (reference sequence). CDR3 sequence: CASRPHVTYSNQPQHF. CDR3 in DNA: TGTGCCAGCAGACCTCACGTCACCTATAGCAATCAGCCCCAGCATTTT.

V is TRBV2 and J is TRBJ1-5; D is possibly TRBD1 (6 bases). Germline CDR1 reads SNHLY; CDR2 reads FYNNEI. V dropped 5 bases and J dropped 2 bases, with 13 bases sitting between them. There are 15 residues in the CDR3. CDR3 residues: CASSTGHSGNQPQHF. The CDR3 DNA reads TGTGCCAGCAGTACGGGACACTCGGGCAATCAGCCCCAGCATTTT.

The chain employs TRBV27 and TRBJ1-6; D possibly corresponds to TRBD1 (5 bases). Germline V gene data show CDR1 as MNHEY and CDR2 as SMNVEV (reference sequence). The CDR3 spans 18 residues. V was shortened by 0 bases and J by 0 bases, with 12 bases between the two germline ends. The CDR3 DNA follows: TGTGCCAGCAGTTTATCGTTCGGGGGTAGCTCCTATAATTCACCCCTCCACTTT. Translation gives CASSLSFGGSSYNSPLHF.

This clone was recorded many times. This chain joins TRBV5-1 and TRBJ2-7, with TRBD1 identical over 7 bases. Germline CDR1 reads SGHRS; CDR2 reads YFSETQ. With V trimmed by 0 bases and J by 5 bases, 11 bases remained unmatched. This CDR3 is 16 amino acids long. CDR3 protein: CASSLAAPGGLDEQYF. The CDR3 DNA reads as TGCGCCAGCAGCTTGGCCGCGCCAGGGGGTCTCGACGAGCAGTACTTC.

The chain joins TRBV7-2 to TRBJ2-6; D may be TRBD2 (6 bases). This CDR3 is 12 amino acids long. V shed 5 bases and J shed 11 bases, with 10 bases lying between them. Per germline, CDR1 SGHTA and CDR2 FQGNSA. DNA of the CDR3: TGTGCCAGCAGCCCAGCGGGCGACGTCCTGACTTTC. Translation: CASSPAGDVLTF.

This clone was seen only once. The chain uses TRBV7-6 and TRBJ2-5; TRBD2 is a possible D gene (5 bases). The V end lost 1 base, the J end lost 1 base, and 13 bases lay between the germline ends. There are 16 residues in the CDR3. CDR1 is SGHVS, CDR2 FNYEAQ, per germline. This CDR3 reads CASSLVNTGIQETQYF. The CDR3 nucleotides are TGTGCCAGCAGCTTAGTAAATACCGGGATCCAAGAGACCCAGTACTTC. Combining the CDR3 with reference TRBV7-6 and TRBJ2-5 gives the whole variable domain GAGVSQSPRYKVTKRGQDVALRCDPISGHVSLYWYRQALGQGPEFLTYFNYEAQQDKSGLPNDRFSAERPEGSISTLTIQRTEQRDSAMYRCASSLVNTGIQETQYFGPGTRLLVL.

With respect to this clone: Other DNA sequences in the same sample also yield this CDR3. The chain joins TRBV5-1 to TRBJ2-5; 10 nucleotides agree with TRBD1. The CDR3 is 15 residues long. V lost 0 bases and J lost 3; bases outside the gene matches: 2. CDR1 SGHRS and CDR2 YFSETQ come from the germline V gene. CDR3 residues: CASSLAGTGEETQYF. Here the CDR3 DNA reads TGCGCCAGCAGCTTGGCGGGGACAGGGGAAGAGACCCAGTACTTC.

J is TRBJ2-3 and V is TRBV5-1; 7 bases fit TRBD2. Trimming at V came to 4 bases and at J to 2 bases, leaving 10 bases not matched to a gene. Germline assignment: CDR1 SGHRS and CDR2 YFSETQ. The CDR3 covers 16 residues. The CDR3 DNA follows: TGCGCCAGCAGCCTTTCCCCCGGGGGGTCCACAGATACGCAGTATTTT. This gives the protein CASSLSPGGSTDTQYF. Supplemented by reference TRBV5-1 and TRBJ2-3, the full variable domain reads KAGVTQTPRYLIKTRGQQVTLSCSPISGHRSVSWYQQTPGQGLQFLFEYFSETQRNKGNFPGRFSGRQFSNSRSEMNVSTLELGDSALYLCASSLSPGGSTDTQYFGPGTRLTVL.